This TCR beta chain is from a study of OX40 agonist ivuxolimab in advanced cancers. At the level of the study: Patients in dose escalation had liver, melanoma, kidney or head and neck cancers. Partial responses, seen in three patients, involved one hepatocellular carcinoma and two cutaneous melanomas. General observations from the study: The study observed clonal expansion of CD4+ and CD8+ blood T cells by week 6 at 0.1 to 3.0 mg/kg.

TCRdb's copy holds only in-frame clones and misses some; the assay was immunoSEQ multiplex PCR. Found here are 35,000 to 40,000 clones, approximately 90% of them singletons; the top ten hold roughly 2.6%. Concerning this clone itself: Its matching antigen is unknown.

This clonotype originated in an adult with an advanced solid tumor such as melanoma, head and neck, liver or kidney cancer. Source: CD4+ or CD8+ T cells sorted from blood, taken in a trial of the OX40 agonist ivuxolimab.

CDR3 sequence: CASSYGGIGRDSPLHF. The CDR3 region has the DNA TGTGCCAGCAGTTACGGGGGAATAGGGCGTGATTCACCCCTCCACTTT. The chain combines TRBV6-5 with TRBJ1-6; D is possibly TRBD1 (5 bases). There are 16 residues in the CDR3. The germline CDR1 and CDR2 sequences are MNHEY and SVGAGI. The germline V and J ends were trimmed by 2 bases and 8 bases, with 16 bases remaining between them.